Listed below are T cell receptor beta chains from one sample, sequenced in a study of Ad26.COV2.S vaccination and SARS-CoV-2 variants. Here immunoSEQ multiplex PCR was the method, and the copy in TCRdb shows in-frame clones only, minus some. The table includes 300,000 to 400,000 clones, 80% to 90% detected once. Here the sequenced sample was peripheral blood, taken in a trial of Ad26.COV2.S vaccine versus placebo. The receptors originated from a person between 18 and 65 years old who received the Ad26.COV2.S COVID-19 vaccine or a placebo. The CDR3 runs from the conserved cysteine through the conserved F or W.

j_gene,v_gene,CDR3aa
TRBJ1-4,TRBV11-1,CASSLGVEKLFF
TRBJ2-1,TRBV7-2,CASSSNRDSEQFF
TRBJ2-2,TRBV7-8,CASSLRQGTGELFF
TRBJ1-1,TRBV7-9,CASSYRDRGLQRSTEAFF
TRBJ1-1,TRBV7-9,CASSLTKTGGYTEAFF
TRBJ2-2,TRBV19,CASSPRQTGELFF
TRBJ2-5,TRBV5-1,CASSRLGPQETQYF
TRBJ1-6,TRBV6-4,CASSDPKSAGVFNSPLHF
TRBJ2-1,TRBV7-8,CASSFSSWTRNNEQFF
TRBJ2-5,TRBV5-1,CASSLEAGWQETQYF